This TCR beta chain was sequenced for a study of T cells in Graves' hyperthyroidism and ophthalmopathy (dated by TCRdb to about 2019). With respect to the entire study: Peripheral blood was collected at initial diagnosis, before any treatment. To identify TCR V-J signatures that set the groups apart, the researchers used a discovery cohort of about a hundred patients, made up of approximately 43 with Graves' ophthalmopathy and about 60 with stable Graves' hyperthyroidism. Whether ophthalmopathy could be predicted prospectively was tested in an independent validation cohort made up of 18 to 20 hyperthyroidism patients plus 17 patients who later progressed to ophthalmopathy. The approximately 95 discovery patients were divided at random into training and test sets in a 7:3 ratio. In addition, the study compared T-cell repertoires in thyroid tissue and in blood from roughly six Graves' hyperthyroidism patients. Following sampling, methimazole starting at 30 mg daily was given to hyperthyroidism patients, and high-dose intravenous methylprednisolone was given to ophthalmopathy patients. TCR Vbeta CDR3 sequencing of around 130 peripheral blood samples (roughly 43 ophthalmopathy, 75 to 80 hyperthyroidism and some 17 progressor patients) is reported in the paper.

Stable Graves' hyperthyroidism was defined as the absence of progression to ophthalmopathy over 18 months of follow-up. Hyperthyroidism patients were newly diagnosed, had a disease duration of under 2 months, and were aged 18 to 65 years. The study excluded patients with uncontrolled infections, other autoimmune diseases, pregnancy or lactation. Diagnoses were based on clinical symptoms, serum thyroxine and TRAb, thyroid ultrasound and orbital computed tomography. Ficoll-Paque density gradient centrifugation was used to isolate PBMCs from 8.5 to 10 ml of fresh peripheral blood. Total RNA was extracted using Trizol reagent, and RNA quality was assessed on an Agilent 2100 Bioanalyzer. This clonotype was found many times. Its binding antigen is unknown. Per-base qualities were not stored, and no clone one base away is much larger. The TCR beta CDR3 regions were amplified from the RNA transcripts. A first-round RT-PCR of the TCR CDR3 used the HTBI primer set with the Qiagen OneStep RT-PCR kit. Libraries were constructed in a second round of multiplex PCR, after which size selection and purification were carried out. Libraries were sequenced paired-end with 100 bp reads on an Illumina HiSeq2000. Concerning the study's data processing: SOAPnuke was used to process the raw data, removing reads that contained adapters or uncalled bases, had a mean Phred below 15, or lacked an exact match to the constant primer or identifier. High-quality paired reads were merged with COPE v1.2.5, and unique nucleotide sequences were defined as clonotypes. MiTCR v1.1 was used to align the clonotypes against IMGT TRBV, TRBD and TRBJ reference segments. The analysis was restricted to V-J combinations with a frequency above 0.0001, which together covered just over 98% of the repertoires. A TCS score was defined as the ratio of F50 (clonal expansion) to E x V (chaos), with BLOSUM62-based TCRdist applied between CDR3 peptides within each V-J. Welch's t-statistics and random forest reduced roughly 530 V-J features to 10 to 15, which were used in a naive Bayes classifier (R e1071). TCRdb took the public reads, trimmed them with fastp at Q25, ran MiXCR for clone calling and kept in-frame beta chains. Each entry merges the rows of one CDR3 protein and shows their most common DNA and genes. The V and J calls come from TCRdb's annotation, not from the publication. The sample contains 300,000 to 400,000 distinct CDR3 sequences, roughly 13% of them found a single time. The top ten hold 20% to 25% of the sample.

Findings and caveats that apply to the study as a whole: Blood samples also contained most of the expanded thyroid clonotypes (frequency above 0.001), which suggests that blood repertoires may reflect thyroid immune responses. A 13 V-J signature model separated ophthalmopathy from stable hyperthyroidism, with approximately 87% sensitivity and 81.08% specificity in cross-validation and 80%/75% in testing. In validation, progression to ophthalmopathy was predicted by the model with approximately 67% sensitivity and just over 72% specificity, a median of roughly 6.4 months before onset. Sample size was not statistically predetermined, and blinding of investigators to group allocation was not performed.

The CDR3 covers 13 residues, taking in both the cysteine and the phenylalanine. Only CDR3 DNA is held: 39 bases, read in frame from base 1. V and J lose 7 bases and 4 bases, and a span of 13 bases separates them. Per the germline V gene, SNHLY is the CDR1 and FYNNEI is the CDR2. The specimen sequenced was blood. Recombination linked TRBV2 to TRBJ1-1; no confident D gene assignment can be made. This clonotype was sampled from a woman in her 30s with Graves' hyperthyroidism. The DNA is TGTGCCAGCACGAGGACGGCCCCCACTGAAGCTTTCTTT. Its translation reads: CASTRTAPTEAFF.